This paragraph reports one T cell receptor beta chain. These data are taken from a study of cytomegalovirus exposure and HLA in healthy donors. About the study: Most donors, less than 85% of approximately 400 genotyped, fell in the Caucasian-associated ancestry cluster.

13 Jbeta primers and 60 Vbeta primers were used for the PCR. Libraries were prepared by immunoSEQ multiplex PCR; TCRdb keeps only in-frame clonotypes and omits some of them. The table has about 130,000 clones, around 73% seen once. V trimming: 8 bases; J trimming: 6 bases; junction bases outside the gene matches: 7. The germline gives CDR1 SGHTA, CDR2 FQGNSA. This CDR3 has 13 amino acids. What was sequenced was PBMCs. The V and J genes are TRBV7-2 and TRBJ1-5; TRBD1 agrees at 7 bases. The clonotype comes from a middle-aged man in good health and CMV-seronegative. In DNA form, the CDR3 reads TGTGCCAGCGCGACAGGGCTCGGTCAGCCCCAGCATTTT. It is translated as CASATGLGQPQHF. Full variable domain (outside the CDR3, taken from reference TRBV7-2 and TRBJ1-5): GAGVSQSPSNKVTEKGKDVELRCDPISGHTALYWYRQSLGQGLEFLIYFQGNSAPDKSGLPSDRFSAERTGGSVSTLTIQRTQQEDSAVYLCASATGLGQPQHFGDGTRLSIL.